A single sample is the source of the 7 T cell receptor beta chains below, sequenced in a study of CD8+CD57+ T cells in acquired aplastic anemia. The template used for profiling TCR beta VDJ and CDR3 was genomic DNA. Each CDR3 protein gets one entry after TCRdb re-called the reads with MiXCR. The repertoire holds approximately 170,000 distinct CDR3 sequences, 60% to 70% seen once, with 45% to 55% in the top ten. Sequenced material: sorted CD4+, CD8+, or CD8+CD57+ T cells (not recorded which) from PBMCs. The source of these receptors is a human donor in good health.

This clonotype has just one count. The rearrangement uses TRBV19 and TRBJ2-1; perhaps TRBD2 as D (7 bases). The CDR3 contains 14 residues. Germline CDR1 is LNHDA and CDR2 is SQIVND (reference sequence). The ends were cut back, 2 bases at V and 8 bases at J, with 13 bases in the middle. The CDR3 loop reads CASSISAGAHEQFF. The CDR3 coding sequence is TGTGCCAGTAGTATATCTGCGGGGGCTCATGAGCAGTTCTTC.

Regarding this clonotype: At one end the junction does not follow the germline gene, possibly because of a read error. The chain uses TRBV27 and TRBJ2-3; D possibly corresponds to TRBD2 (5 bases). The CDR3 totals 16 residues. Germline V lookup: CDR1 MNHEY, CDR2 SMNVEV (reference sequence). The CDR3 bases are TGTACCAGCAGTGACCTAGCACCAGCGGTCACAGATACGCAGTATTTT. Encoded protein: CTSSDLAPAVTDTQYF.

V and J are TRBV7-3 and TRBJ2-7; D unclear. V was trimmed by 5 bases and J by 3 bases, leaving 32 bases between them. The CDR3 runs 20 residues. Germline CDR1 and CDR2: SGHTA and FQGTGA. CDR3 nucleotide sequence: TGTGCCAGCAGCACACCCGAGACACGGCGGAACCTTGCCTCGCTCTACGAGCAGTACTTC. Amino acids: CASSTPETRRNLASLYEQYF.

The chain uses TRBV20-1 and TRBJ2-3; 11 bases match TRBD2. Germline V lookup: CDR1 DFQATT, CDR2 SNEGSKA (reference sequence). The CDR3 is 18 amino acids. V trimming: 1 base; J trimming: 2 bases; junction bases outside the gene matches: 11. For the CDR3, the DNA is TGCAGTGCTAGAGGGGTAGCGGGGGGGACCCCCCCCACAGATACGCAGTATTTT. Its protein product is CSARGVAGGTPPTDTQYF.

The CDR3 is CASGLGQGNSNQPQHF. CDR3 bases: TGTGCTAGTGGTTTGGGCCAGGGTAACAGCAATCAGCCCCAGCATTTT. The V and J genes are TRBV12-3 or TRBV12-4 and TRBJ1-5, with TRBD1 as a possible D gene (5 bases). The CDR3 covers 16 residues.

The chain employs TRBV7-8 and TRBJ2-3; D remains unclear. Germline V gene sequence: CDR1 SGHVS, CDR2 FQNEAQ. With 0 bases removed from V and 4 bases from J, the gap between germline ends came to 11 bases. This CDR3 contains 15 residues. The CDR3 reads CASSLAGLMADTQYF. The CDR3 DNA reads as TGTGCCAGCAGCTTAGCAGGTTTGATGGCAGATACGCAGTATTTT.

This clonotype occurred many times. The chain has TRBV9 and TRBJ2-2, with a possible D match to TRBD2 (6 bases). Germline values: CDR1 SGDLS, CDR2 YYNGEE. The CDR3 sequence is 14 residues long. V was clipped by 7 bases and J by 3 bases, with 13 bases between them. This CDR3 is CASETGRYTGELFF. The CDR3 nucleotides read TGTGCCAGCGAAACCGGGAGATACACCGGGGAGCTGTTTTTT.